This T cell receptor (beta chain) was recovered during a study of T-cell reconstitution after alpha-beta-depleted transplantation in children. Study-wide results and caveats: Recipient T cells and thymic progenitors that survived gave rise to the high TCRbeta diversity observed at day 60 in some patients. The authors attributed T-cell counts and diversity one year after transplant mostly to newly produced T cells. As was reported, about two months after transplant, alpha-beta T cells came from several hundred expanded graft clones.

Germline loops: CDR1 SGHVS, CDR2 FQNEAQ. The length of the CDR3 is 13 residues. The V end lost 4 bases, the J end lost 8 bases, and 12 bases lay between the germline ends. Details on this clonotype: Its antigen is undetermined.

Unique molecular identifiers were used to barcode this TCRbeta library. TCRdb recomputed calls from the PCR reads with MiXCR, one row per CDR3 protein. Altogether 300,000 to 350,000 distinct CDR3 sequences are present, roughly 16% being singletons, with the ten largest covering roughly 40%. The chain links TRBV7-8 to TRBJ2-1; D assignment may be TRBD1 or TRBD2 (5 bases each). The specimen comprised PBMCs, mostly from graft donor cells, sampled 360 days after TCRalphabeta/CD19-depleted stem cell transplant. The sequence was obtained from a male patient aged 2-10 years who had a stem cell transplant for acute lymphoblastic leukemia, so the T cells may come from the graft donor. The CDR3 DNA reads TGTGCCAGCAGCTCGAGGGGCCTGGATGAGCAGTTCTTC. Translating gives CASSSRGLDEQFF.